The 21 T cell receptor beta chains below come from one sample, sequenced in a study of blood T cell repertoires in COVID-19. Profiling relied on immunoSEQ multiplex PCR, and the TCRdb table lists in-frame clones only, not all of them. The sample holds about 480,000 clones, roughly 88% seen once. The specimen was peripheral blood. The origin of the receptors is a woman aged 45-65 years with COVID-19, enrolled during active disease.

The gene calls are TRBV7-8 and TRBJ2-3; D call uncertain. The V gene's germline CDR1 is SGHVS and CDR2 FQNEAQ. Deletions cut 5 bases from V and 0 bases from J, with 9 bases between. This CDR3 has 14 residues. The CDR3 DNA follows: TGTGCCAGCAGCCCCCTCGAGAGCACAGATACGCAGTATTTT. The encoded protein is CASSPLESTDTQYF.

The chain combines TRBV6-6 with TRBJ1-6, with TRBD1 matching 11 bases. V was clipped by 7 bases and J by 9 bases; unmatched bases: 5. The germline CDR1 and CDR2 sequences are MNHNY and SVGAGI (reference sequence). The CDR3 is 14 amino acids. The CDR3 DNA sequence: TGTGCCAGCATCCTGGGACAGGGGGGTTCACCCCTCCACTTT. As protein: CASILGQGGSPLHF.

Here the CDR3 reads CASSYSRGEDTQYF. The CDR3 bases are TGTGCCAGCAGTTACTCGCGGGGGGAAGATACGCAGTATTTT. The J gene is TRBJ2-3, the V gene TRBV6-5; 8 bases agree with TRBD2. Germline loops: CDR1 MNHEY, CDR2 SVGAGI. The CDR3 runs 14 residues. V lost 0 bases, J lost 5 bases, and 1 base stayed unmatched.

CDR3 loop: CASSSLAGGYNEQFF. The CDR3, as DNA: TGTGCCAGCAGCTCTCTAGCGGGGGGTTACAATGAGCAGTTCTTC. The V gene is TRBV5-4, the J gene TRBJ2-1; 11 bases line up with TRBD2. V lost 3 bases to trimming and J lost 4 bases; unmatched junction nucleotides: 3. This CDR3 contains 15 residues. Germline V CDR1 and CDR2: SGHNT, YYREEE (reference sequence). Full variable domain (remainder filled in from reference TRBV5-4 and TRBJ2-1): ETGVTQSPTHLIKTRGQQVTLRCSSQSGHNTVSWYQQALGQGPQFIFQYYREEENGRGNFPPRFSGLQFPNYSSELNVNALELDDSALYLCASSSLAGGYNEQFFGPGTRLTVL.

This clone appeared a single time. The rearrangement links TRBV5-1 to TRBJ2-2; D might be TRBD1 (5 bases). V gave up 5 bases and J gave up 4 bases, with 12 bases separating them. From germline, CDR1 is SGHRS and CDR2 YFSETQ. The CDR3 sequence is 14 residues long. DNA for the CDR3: TGCGCCAGCAGTGACAGAGGATTCACCGGGGAGCTGTTTTTT. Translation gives CASSDRGFTGELFF.

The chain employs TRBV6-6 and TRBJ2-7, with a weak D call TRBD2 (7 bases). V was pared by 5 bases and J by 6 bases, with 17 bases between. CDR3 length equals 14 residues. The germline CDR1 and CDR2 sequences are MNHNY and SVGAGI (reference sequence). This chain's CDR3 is CASSPWGGASEQYF. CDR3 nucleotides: TGTGCCAGCAGTCCCTGGGGGGGGGCGTCCGAGCAGTACTTC.

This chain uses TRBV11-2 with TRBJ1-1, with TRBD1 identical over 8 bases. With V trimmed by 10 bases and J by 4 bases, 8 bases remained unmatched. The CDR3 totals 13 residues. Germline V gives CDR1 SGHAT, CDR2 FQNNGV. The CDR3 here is CATQGARGTEAFF. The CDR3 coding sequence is TGTGCCACCCAGGGGGCTCGGGGCACTGAAGCTTTCTTT.

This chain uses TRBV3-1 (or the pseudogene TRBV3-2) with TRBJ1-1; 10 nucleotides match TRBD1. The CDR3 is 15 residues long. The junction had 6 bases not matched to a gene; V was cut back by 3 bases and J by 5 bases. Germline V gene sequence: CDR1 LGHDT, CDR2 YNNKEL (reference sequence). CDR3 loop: CASSHRDRGRTEAFF. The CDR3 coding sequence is TGTGCCAGCAGCCACCGGGACAGGGGAAGAACTGAAGCTTTCTTT.

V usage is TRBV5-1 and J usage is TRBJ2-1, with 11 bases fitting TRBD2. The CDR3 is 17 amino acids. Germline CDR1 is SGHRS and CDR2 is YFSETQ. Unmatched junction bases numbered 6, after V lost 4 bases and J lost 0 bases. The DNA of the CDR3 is TGCGCCAGCAGCGGAGTGACTAGCGGGGACTCCTACAATGAGCAGTTCTTC. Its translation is CASSGVTSGDSYNEQFF. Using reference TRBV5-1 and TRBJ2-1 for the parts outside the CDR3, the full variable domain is KAGVTQTPRYLIKTRGQQVTLSCSPISGHRSVSWYQQTPGQGLQFLFEYFSETQRNKGNFPGRFSGRQFSNSRSEMNVSTLELGDSALYLCASSGVTSGDSYNEQFFGPGTRLTVL.

In DNA form, the CDR3 reads TGTGCCAGCAGCTCTAAAACCCAGTTCTTC. Amino acids: CASSSKTQFF. The chain has TRBV12-3 or TRBV12-4 and TRBJ2-1; no clear D. Between the trimmed V and J ends, which lost 6 bases and 13 bases, there was a span of 10 bases. The CDR3 is 10 residues long.

CDR3 loop: CASSSRGHLETEAFF. As DNA, the CDR3 is TGTGCCAGCAGTTCGAGGGGGCATTTAGAGACTGAAGCTTTCTTT. V and J are TRBV28 and TRBJ1-1, with 7 nucleotides matching TRBD1. The CDR3 is 15 amino acids. V shed 4 bases, J shed 5 bases, and the junction held 10 bases outside the gene matches. The germline V gene has CDR1 MDHEN and CDR2 SYDVKM.

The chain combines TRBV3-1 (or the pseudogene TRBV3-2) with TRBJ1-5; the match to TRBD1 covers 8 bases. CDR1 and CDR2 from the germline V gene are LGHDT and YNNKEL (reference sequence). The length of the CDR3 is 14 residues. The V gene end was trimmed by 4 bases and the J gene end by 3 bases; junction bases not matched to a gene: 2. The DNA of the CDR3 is TGTGCCAGCAGCCGGACAGGGCTCAATCAGCCCCAGCATTTT. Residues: CASSRTGLNQPQHF.

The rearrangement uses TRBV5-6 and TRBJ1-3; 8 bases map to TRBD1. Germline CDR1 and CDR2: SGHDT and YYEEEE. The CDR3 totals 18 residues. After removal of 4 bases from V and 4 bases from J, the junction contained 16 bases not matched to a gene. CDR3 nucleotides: TGTGCCAGCAGCCGTCCCGGGACAGGTTCAGTATACGGAAACACCATATATTTT. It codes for CASSRPGTGSVYGNTIYF.

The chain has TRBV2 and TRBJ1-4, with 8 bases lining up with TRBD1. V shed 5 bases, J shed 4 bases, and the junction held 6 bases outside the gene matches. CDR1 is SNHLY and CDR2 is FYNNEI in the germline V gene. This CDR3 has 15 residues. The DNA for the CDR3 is TGTGCCAGCAGTTCCCTTGGACAGGGTAATGAAAAACTGTTTTTT. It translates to CASSSLGQGNEKLFF.

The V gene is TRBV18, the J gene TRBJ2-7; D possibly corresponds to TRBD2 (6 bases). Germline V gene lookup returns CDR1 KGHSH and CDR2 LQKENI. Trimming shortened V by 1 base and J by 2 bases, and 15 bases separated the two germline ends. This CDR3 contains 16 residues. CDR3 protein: CASSPRGTGITYEQYF. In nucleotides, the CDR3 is TGTGCCAGCTCACCACGCGGGACTGGGATTACCTACGAGCAGTACTTC.

In nucleotides, the CDR3 is TGCAGCGTTGCCTGGGGGACAGGGGACTACAATGAGCAGTTCTTC. Translating gives CSVAWGTGDYNEQFF. V usage is TRBV29-1 and J usage is TRBJ2-1; 10 bases align to TRBD1. The CDR3 has 15 residues. CDR1 and CDR2 (germline): SQVTM, ANQGSEA. Trimming removed 4 bases from V and 3 bases from J; junction bases left unmatched: 6.

CDR3 bases: TGCGCCAGCAGCCAAGAAACAGGGGGATTCGAAAAACTGTTTTTT. Encoded protein: CASSQETGGFEKLFF. The gene calls are TRBV4-1 and TRBJ1-4, with TRBD1 matching over 8 bases. Germline V gene data show CDR1 as MGHRA and CDR2 as YSYEKL. Germline trimming cut 0 bases from V and 8 bases from J; bases unmatched to any gene: 5. There are 15 residues in the CDR3.

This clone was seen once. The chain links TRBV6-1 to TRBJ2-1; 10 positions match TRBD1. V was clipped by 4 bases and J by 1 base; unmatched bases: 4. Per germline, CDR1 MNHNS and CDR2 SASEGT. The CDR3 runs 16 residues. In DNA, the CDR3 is TGTGCCAGCAGTGGCCGGGACAGGGGTTCCTACAATGAGCAGTTCTTC. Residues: CASSGRDRGSYNEQFF.

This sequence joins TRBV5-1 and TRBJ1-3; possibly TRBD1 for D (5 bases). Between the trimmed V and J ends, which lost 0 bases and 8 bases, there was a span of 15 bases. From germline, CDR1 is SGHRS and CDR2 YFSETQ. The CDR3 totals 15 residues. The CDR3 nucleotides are TGCGCCAGCAGCTTGGTGGAGGGGACCGGGGACACCATATATTTT. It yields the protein CASSLVEGTGDTIYF.

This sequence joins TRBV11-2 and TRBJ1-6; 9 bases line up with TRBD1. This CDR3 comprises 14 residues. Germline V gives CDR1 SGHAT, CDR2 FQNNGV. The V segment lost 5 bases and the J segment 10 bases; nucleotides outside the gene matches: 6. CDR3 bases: TGTGCCAGCAGCCAGACAGGGGGAAGCTCACCCCTCCACTTT. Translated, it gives CASSQTGGSSPLHF.

The CDR3 nucleotides read TGTGCTAGTGGTTTGTTGGGCAGTCAGTATGGCTACACCTTC. Translated: CASGLLGSQYGYTF. The chain links TRBV12-5 to TRBJ1-2; D call uncertain. Trimming cost V 2 bases and J 5 bases, with 12 bases left between them. Germline values: CDR1 LGHNT, CDR2 FRNRAP. The CDR3 consists of 14 residues.